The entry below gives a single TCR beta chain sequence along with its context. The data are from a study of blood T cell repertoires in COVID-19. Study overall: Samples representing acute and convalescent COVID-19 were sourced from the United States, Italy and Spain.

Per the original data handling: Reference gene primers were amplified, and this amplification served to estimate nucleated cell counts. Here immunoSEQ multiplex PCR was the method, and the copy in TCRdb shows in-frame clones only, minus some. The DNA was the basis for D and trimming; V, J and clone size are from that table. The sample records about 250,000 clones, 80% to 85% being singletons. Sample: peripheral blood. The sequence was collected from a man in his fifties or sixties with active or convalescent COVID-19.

The CDR3 DNA sequence: TGTGCCAGCAGTTTCAGGGGGGACCAGTACTTC. Protein sequence: CASSFRGDQYF. V and J are TRBV27 and TRBJ2-5, with D maybe TRBD1 (7 bases). The CDR3 covers 11 residues. The germline gives CDR1 MNHEY, CDR2 SMNVEV (reference sequence). V was trimmed by 3 bases and J by 10 bases, leaving 9 bases between them.